This note documents a single T cell receptor beta chain sequence. The antigen is not known. This record belongs to a study of cytomegalovirus exposure and HLA in healthy donors. The study's findings and limits: Analyses of presence/absence relied on an assumption of roughly uniform sequencing depth across donors. In a later analysis, compared with equally common non-associated chains, HLA-associated beta chains were more expanded.

A multiplex PCR was run with 60 Vbeta primers and 13 Jbeta primers. Clones were sequenced by immunoSEQ multiplex PCR, and TCRdb holds only the in-frame ones, with some missing. In the table there are 250,000 to 350,000 clones, approximately 90% of which are singletons. There are 14 residues in the CDR3. V was pared by 3 bases and J by 5 bases, with 15 bases between. Germline-derived CDR1 and CDR2 are SQVTM and ANQGSEA. The source is a man aged 40-49 years in good health and CMV-seropositive. The sequencing sample was made of PBMCs. The gene calls are TRBV29-1 and TRBJ2-3; D might be TRBD1 (6 bases). In DNA, the CDR3 is TGCAGCGTTGAGGTGGGGGCTCGGGGAGATACGCAGTATTTT. Translated: CSVEVGARGDTQYF.